What follows are 31 T cell receptor beta chains derived from one specimen sequenced in a study of blood T cell repertoires in COVID-19. Sequenced by immunoSEQ multiplex PCR; TCRdb stores in-frame clones only, minus some. The profile covers about 210,000 clones, with 75% to 85% appearing a single time and around 13% taken by the ten largest. The sample consisted of peripheral blood. These receptors all come from a human donor in a cohort sampled during active COVID-19.

The chain employs TRBV15 and TRBJ2-3, with D possibly being TRBD2 (6 bases). Trimming removed 4 bases at V and 2 bases at J, with 13 bases between. Germline CDR1 LNHNV, CDR2 YYDKDF (reference sequence). This CDR3 region has 15 residues. The CDR3 spells CATSMRLGLTDTQYF. The CDR3 DNA follows: TGTGCCACCAGCATGAGACTAGGCCTCACAGATACGCAGTATTTT.

The V and J genes are TRBV18 and TRBJ1-1; a possible D gene is TRBD1 (6 bases). This CDR3 has 16 residues. The germline V gene encodes CDR1 KGHSH and CDR2 LQKENI. Trimming pared 0 bases from V and 3 bases from J, leaving 14 bases between. As DNA, the CDR3 is TGTGCCAGCTCACCACCAACAGGGAGCGGGGACACTGAAGCTTTCTTT. Its translation is CASSPPTGSGDTEAFF.

V and J are TRBV6-5 and TRBJ1-1, with D possibly TRBD1 on 6 matching bases. Looked up from germline, CDR1 is MNHEY and CDR2 is SVGAGI. V was shortened by 0 bases and J by 10 bases, with 18 bases between the two germline ends. The CDR3 has 15 amino acids. The CDR3 nucleotides are TGTGCCAGCAGTTACTCGAGGGGCACAGGGCGAGTAGCTTTCTTT. This encodes CASSYSRGTGRVAFF.

V and J are TRBV7-9 and TRBJ2-1, with TRBD1 identical over 10 bases. CDR1 is SEHNR, CDR2 FQNEAQ, per germline (reference sequence). CDR3 length: 18 residues. J lost 5 bases, V lost 2 bases, and 12 bases had no gene match. The CDR3 is CASSLRRGQGNHNNEQFF. The CDR3, as DNA: TGTGCCAGCAGCTTACGCAGGGGACAGGGGAACCACAACAATGAGCAGTTCTTC. Together with reference TRBV7-9 and TRBJ2-1, the CDR3 gives the full variable domain: DTGVSQNPRHKITKRGQNVTFRCDPISEHNRLYWYRQTLGQGPEFLTYFQNEAQLEKSRLLSDRFSAERPKGSFSTLEIQRTEQGDSAMYLCASSLRRGQGNHNNEQFFGPGTRLTVL.

The chain uses TRBV29-1 and TRBJ2-3; 10 bases fit TRBD2. The CDR3 sequence is 19 residues long. The ends lost 4 bases at V and 0 bases at J; junction bases unmatched: 16. Germline CDR1 SQVTM, CDR2 ANQGSEA. This CDR3 reads CSVGPRGAGGTPSTDTQYF. The CDR3 region has the DNA TGCAGCGTTGGGCCCCGGGGAGCGGGGGGGACTCCTAGCACAGATACGCAGTATTTT.

This clone was recorded only once. V usage is TRBV18 and J usage is TRBJ1-4, with TRBD1 matching over 7 bases. CDR1 and CDR2 from the germline V gene are KGHSH and LQKENI. The CDR3 covers 16 residues. V was clipped by 1 base and J by 2 bases; unmatched bases: 4. CDR3 sequence reads: CASSPRPGQTNEKLFF. For the CDR3, the DNA is TGTGCCAGCTCACCACGACCGGGACAGACTAATGAAAAACTGTTTTTT.

The gene calls are TRBV20-1 and TRBJ1-1; a possible D gene is TRBD1 (5 bases). The CDR3 totals 15 residues. With 3 bases removed from V and 4 bases from J, the gap between germline ends came to 18 bases. Germline V gives CDR1 DFQATT, CDR2 SNEGSKA (reference sequence). The CDR3: CSASPSGGRATEAFF. The CDR3 DNA reads as TGCAGTGCTAGTCCTTCGGGGGGAAGGGCCACTGAAGCTTTCTTT.

In its sample, this clone was seen many times. The genes are TRBV25-1 and TRBJ2-7, with D maybe TRBD1 (6 bases). Per germline, CDR1 MGHDK and CDR2 SYGVNS. V was shortened by 6 bases and J by 0 bases, with 9 bases between the two germline ends. The CDR3 length is 13 residues. The CDR3: CASRGAASYEQYF. CDR3 bases: TGTGCCAGCAGGGGGGCAGCCTCCTACGAGCAGTACTTC.

V and J are TRBV6-4 and TRBJ2-7; 8 bases match TRBD1. The CDR3 extends over 15 amino acids. J was trimmed by 5 bases and V by 5 bases; bases with no gene match: 11. Germline V gene data show CDR1 as MRHNA and CDR2 as SNTAGT. The CDR3 is CASSSQPGQGNEQYF. Here the CDR3 DNA reads TGTGCCAGCAGTTCACAACCTGGACAGGGAAACGAGCAGTACTTC.

The chain joins TRBV19 to TRBJ2-1; 13 bases map to TRBD2. In germline, CDR1 is LNHDA, CDR2 SQIVND (reference sequence). The V gene end was trimmed by 7 bases and the J gene end by 7 bases; junction bases not matched to a gene: 7. The CDR3 sequence is 15 residues long. In nucleotides, the CDR3 is TGTGCCAGTACCGGGACTAGCGGGAATGAAAATGAGCAGTTCTTC. Residues: CASTGTSGNENEQFF.

This clone has just a few counts. V gene TRBV2 combines with J gene TRBJ2-3, with 8 bases that match TRBD2. Trimming at V came to 8 bases and at J to 6 bases, leaving 7 bases not matched to a gene. CDR1 SNHLY and CDR2 FYNNEI come from the germline V gene. The CDR3 has 13 residues. The CDR3 DNA reads TGTGCCAGCGCCGGGGGGGTCGTCGATACGCAGTATTTT. Protein product: CASAGGVVDTQYF.

The chain combines TRBV6-6 with TRBJ1-2; D unclear. The CDR3 consists of 15 residues. Germline-derived CDR1 and CDR2 are MNHNY and SVGAGI (reference sequence). Trimming shortened V by 2 bases and J by 0 bases, and 10 bases separated the two germline ends. CDR3 protein: CASSYGWAANYGYTF. The CDR3 nucleotides are TGTGCCAGCAGTTACGGGTGGGCCGCTAACTATGGCTACACCTTC.

V gene TRBV28 combines with J gene TRBJ2-1; 10 bases fit TRBD1. CDR1 and CDR2 (germline): MDHEN, SYDVKM. Unmatched junction bases numbered 11, after V lost 3 bases and J lost 9 bases. The CDR3 runs 16 residues. This CDR3 is CASSLGGQGSSSEQFF. In nucleotides, the CDR3 is TGTGCCAGCAGTTTGGGGGGACAGGGGAGTTCCAGTGAGCAGTTCTTC.

The V and J genes are TRBV7-8 and TRBJ2-7; no clear D. This CDR3 is built from 15 residues. Germline CDR1 and CDR2: SGHVS and FQNEAQ. Trimming removed 2 bases from V and 0 bases from J, with 11 bases in between. CDR3 sequence reads: CASSLISDLSYEQYF. As DNA, the CDR3 is TGTGCCAGCAGCTTAATAAGCGACCTCTCCTACGAGCAGTACTTC.

This clone was seen just once. This rearrangement joins TRBV3-1 (or the pseudogene TRBV3-2) to TRBJ1-2, with D possibly being TRBD1 (6 bases). V was shortened by 4 bases and J by 4 bases, with 10 bases between the two germline ends. The length of the CDR3 is 13 residues. Germline CDR1 and CDR2: LGHDT and YNNKEL (reference sequence). The CDR3 loop reads CASSPTGSYGYTF. The CDR3, as DNA: TGTGCCAGCAGCCCGACAGGAAGCTATGGCTACACCTTC.

In this sample, this clone turned up once. V gene TRBV12-3 or TRBV12-4 combines with J gene TRBJ1-5; a possible D gene is TRBD1 (5 bases). V lost 2 bases and J 7 bases, leaving 9 bases between the germline ends. The CDR3 runs to 13 residues. DNA for the CDR3: TGTGCCAGCAGTTTAAGCTCAGGGCAGCCCCAGCATTTT. Protein: CASSLSSGQPQHF.

The chain joins TRBV27 to TRBJ2-7; possible D gene TRBD1, 6 bases. This CDR3 contains 15 residues. V dropped 0 bases and J dropped 3 bases, with 12 bases sitting between them. CDR1 is MNHEY, CDR2 SMNVEV, per germline (reference sequence). CDR3 in amino acids: CASSLSFTGLYEQYF. The CDR3 region has the DNA TGTGCCAGCAGTTTATCCTTCACAGGGCTCTACGAGCAGTACTTC.

The chain couples TRBV19 to TRBJ2-6, with D perhaps TRBD1 (6 bases). Germline-derived CDR1 and CDR2 are LNHDA and SQIVND (reference sequence). The CDR3 spans 15 residues. Trimming stripped 6 bases from V and 0 bases from J, with 9 bases between. The CDR3 sequence is CASSQGNSGANVLTF. The CDR3 nucleotides read TGTGCCAGTAGCCAGGGGAACTCTGGGGCCAACGTCCTGACTTTC.

This chain links TRBV27 with TRBJ2-1; TRBD2 is a possible D gene (5 bases). V gave up 4 bases and J gave up 0 bases, with 19 bases separating them. CDR1 and CDR2 from the germline V gene are MNHEY and SMNVEV (reference sequence). The CDR3 consists of 18 residues. CDR3 sequence reads: CASSSGRAPRASYNEQFF. The CDR3 DNA is TGTGCCAGCAGTTCCGGACGGGCGCCGCGGGCCTCCTACAATGAGCAGTTCTTC.

V is TRBV4-3 and J is TRBJ1-6; D may be TRBD1 (5 bases). Germline loops: CDR1 LGHNA, CDR2 YSLEER. The CDR3 runs 13 residues. Trimming cost V 5 bases and J 9 bases, with 11 bases left between them. The CDR3 sequence: CASSSGRGSPLHF. The DNA of the CDR3 is TGCGCCAGCAGCTCAGGGCGGGGTTCACCCCTCCACTTT.

This clone was seen a handful of times. The rearrangement joins TRBV27 to TRBJ1-5; the match to TRBD1 covers 8 bases. Trimming took 6 bases from V and 5 from J; bases not matched to a gene: 6. The CDR3 consists of 14 residues. Germline loops: CDR1 MNHEY, CDR2 SMNVEV (reference sequence). DNA of the CDR3: TGTGCCAGCAGAGGCAGGGGGCATTATCAGCCCCAGCATTTT. It translates to CASRGRGHYQPQHF.

The CDR3 sequence: CACNRDGNSPLHF. In nucleotides, the CDR3 is TGTGCCTGCAACAGGGATGGGAATTCACCCCTCCACTTT. This chain joins TRBV28 and TRBJ1-6; tentative D call: TRBD1 (6 bases). The CDR3 is 13 residues long. Germline-derived CDR1 and CDR2 are MDHEN and SYDVKM. With 11 bases removed from V and 7 bases from J, the gap between germline ends came to 15 bases.

J is TRBJ1-5 and V is TRBV2, with TRBD1 matching 7 bases. CDR1 is SNHLY and CDR2 is FYNNEI in the germline V gene. With 1 base clipped from V and 3 bases from J, the junction kept 3 bases outside the gene matches. The CDR3 covers 15 residues. CDR3 amino acids: CASSEDRGANQPQHF. In DNA, the CDR3 is TGTGCCAGCAGTGAAGACAGGGGCGCCAATCAGCCCCAGCATTTT.

This rearrangement joins TRBV24-1 to TRBJ1-2, with TRBD1 identical over 7 bases. This CDR3 is 14 amino acids long. V dropped 3 bases and J dropped 2; count of bases not matched to a gene: 2. The germline gives CDR1 KGHDR, CDR2 SFDVKD. This chain's CDR3 is CATSDRGRNYGYTF. As DNA, the CDR3 is TGTGCCACCAGTGATAGGGGGCGAAACTATGGCTACACCTTC.

CDR3 sequence reads: CASSPGQVNYGYTF. As DNA, the CDR3 is TGTGCCAGCTCACCCGGTCAAGTTAACTATGGCTACACCTTC. This chain joins TRBV18 and TRBJ1-2, with D uncertain. Germline-derived CDR1 and CDR2 are KGHSH and LQKENI. Trimming stripped 3 bases from V and 1 base from J, with 9 bases between. This CDR3 spans 14 amino acids.

The rearrangement uses TRBV12-3 or TRBV12-4 and TRBJ1-1; 8 nucleotides match TRBD1. V gave up 10 bases and J gave up 4 bases; unmatched junction bases: 8. The CDR3 is 13 amino acids. The CDR3, as DNA: TGTGCCATAACGACAGGGGCCGGCACTGAAGCTTTCTTT. Residues: CAITTGAGTEAFF.

The chain couples TRBV27 to TRBJ2-5, with 7 bases fitting TRBD1. Per germline, CDR1 MNHEY and CDR2 SMNVEV (reference sequence). CDR3 length: 17 residues. V gave up 6 bases and J gave up 2 bases; unmatched junction bases: 15. The CDR3 DNA reads as TGTGCCAGCAGAGCCCTTGGGCTACAGGGGAAACAAGAGACCCAGTACTTC. It translates to CASRALGLQGKQETQYF.

This chain joins TRBV19 and TRBJ2-2; D is perhaps TRBD1 (8 bases). The V gene lost 5 bases and the J gene lost 3 bases, with 16 bases spanning the gap. The CDR3 has 16 amino acids. Per germline, CDR1 LNHDA and CDR2 SQIVND (reference sequence). The chain's CDR3 is CASSSHRGGDTGELFF. The CDR3 nucleotides read TGTGCCAGTAGTTCGCACAGGGGGGGGGACACCGGGGAGCTGTTTTTT.

This clone was counted once. The J gene is TRBJ2-4, the V gene TRBV3-1 (or the pseudogene TRBV3-2); TRBD2 aligns across 10 bases. The germline gives CDR1 LGHDT, CDR2 YNNKEL (reference sequence). The V and J ends lost 3 bases and 4 bases, in that order; junction bases with no gene match: 0. This CDR3 is built from 14 residues. Here the CDR3 DNA reads TGTGCCAGCAGCCAGGGACTAGCGAAAAACATTCAGTACTTC. This sequence encodes CASSQGLAKNIQYF.

The chain recombines TRBV19 with TRBJ1-1; unclear D gene. Germline lookup yields CDR1 LNHDA and CDR2 SQIVND (reference sequence). This CDR3 contains 13 residues. V gave up 7 bases and J gave up 3 bases, with 12 bases separating them. Written as DNA, the CDR3 is TGTGCCAGTAATCTGGGGAGGGACACTGAAGCTTTCTTT. This encodes CASNLGRDTEAFF.

V gene TRBV18 combines with J gene TRBJ2-3; D perhaps matches TRBD1 (6 bases). Deletions cut 3 bases from V and 1 base from J, with 17 bases between. The CDR3 consists of 17 residues. Germline V lookup: CDR1 KGHSH, CDR2 LQKENI. CDR3 residues: CASSPTTGHEGTDTQYF. CDR3 sequence (DNA): TGTGCCAGCTCACCGACGACAGGACATGAGGGCACAGATACGCAGTATTTT.